This T cell receptor (beta chain) was identified in a study of cytomegalovirus exposure and HLA in healthy donors. Across the study: The approximately 110 validation repertoires and the roughly 670 first-cohort repertoires shared a platform, a later analysis reported.

The table came from immunoSEQ multiplex PCR; TCRdb's copy has only in-frame clones and leaves some out. The sample carries approximately 220,000 clones, approximately 80% recorded once. Study results and caveats: Per published reports, the classifier diagnosed cytomegalovirus status with high specificity and sensitivity. Altogether, 150 to 200 TCR beta chains were recorded as cytomegalovirus-associated.

Concerning this clone: Its antigen is currently unknown.

The receptor's source is a woman aged 25 to 39 in good health and CMV-seropositive. Sample: PBMCs.

The CDR3 reads CASSQEGLAGRETQYF. The CDR3, as DNA: TGCGCCAGCAGCCAAGAGGGGCTAGCGGGAAGGGAGACCCAGTACTTC. The gene calls are TRBV4-1 and TRBJ2-5; 9 nucleotides align to TRBD2. The CDR3 is 16 amino acids. Germline V gives CDR1 MGHRA, CDR2 YSYEKL. Germline trimming cut 0 bases from V and 5 bases from J; bases unmatched to any gene: 7.